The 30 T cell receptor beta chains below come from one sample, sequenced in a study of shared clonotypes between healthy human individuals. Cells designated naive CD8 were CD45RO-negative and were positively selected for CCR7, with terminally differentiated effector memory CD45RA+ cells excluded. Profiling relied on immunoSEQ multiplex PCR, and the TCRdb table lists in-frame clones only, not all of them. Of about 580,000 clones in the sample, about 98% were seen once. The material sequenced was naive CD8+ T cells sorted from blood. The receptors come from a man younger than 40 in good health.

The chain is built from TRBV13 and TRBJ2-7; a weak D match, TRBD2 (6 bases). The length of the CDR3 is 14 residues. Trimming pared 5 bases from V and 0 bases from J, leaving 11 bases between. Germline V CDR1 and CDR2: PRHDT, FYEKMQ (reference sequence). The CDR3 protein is CASSIGTSSYEQYF. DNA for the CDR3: TGTGCCAGCAGCATCGGGACTTCCTCCTACGAGCAGTACTTC. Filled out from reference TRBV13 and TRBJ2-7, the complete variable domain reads AAGVIQSPRHLIKEKRETATLKCYPIPRHDTVYWYQQGPGQDPQFLISFYEKMQSDKGSIPDRFSAQQFSDYHSELNMSSLELGDSALYFCASSIGTSSYEQYFGPGTRLTVT.

The CDR3 region is CASSDYYNEQFF. CDR3 coding DNA: TGCGCCAGCAGTGACTACTACAATGAGCAGTTCTTC. The chain employs TRBV10-1 and TRBJ2-1; unclear D gene. The CDR3 spans 12 residues. Trimming took 3 bases from V and 3 from J, leaving 3 bases between them. Germline V CDR1 and CDR2: WNHNN, SYGVQD (reference sequence).

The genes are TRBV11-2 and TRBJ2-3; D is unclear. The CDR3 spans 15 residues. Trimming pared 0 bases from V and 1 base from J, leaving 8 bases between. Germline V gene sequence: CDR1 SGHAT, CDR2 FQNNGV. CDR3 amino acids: CASSLDPSRTDTQYF. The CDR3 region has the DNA TGTGCCAGCAGCTTAGACCCCTCTCGCACAGATACGCAGTATTTT.

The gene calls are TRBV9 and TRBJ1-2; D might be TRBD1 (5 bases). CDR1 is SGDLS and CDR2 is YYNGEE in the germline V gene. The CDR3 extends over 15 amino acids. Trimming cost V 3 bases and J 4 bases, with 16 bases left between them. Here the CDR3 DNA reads TGTGCCAGCAGCGGAAACCCAGACAGACTCTATGGCTACACCTTC. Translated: CASSGNPDRLYGYTF.

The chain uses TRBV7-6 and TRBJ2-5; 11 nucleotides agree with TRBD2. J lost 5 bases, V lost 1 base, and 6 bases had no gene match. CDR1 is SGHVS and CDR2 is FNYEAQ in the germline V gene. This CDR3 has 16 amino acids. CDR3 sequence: CASSLEVAGGFETQYF. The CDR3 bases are TGTGCCAGCAGCTTAGAGGTAGCGGGAGGGTTTGAGACCCAGTACTTC.

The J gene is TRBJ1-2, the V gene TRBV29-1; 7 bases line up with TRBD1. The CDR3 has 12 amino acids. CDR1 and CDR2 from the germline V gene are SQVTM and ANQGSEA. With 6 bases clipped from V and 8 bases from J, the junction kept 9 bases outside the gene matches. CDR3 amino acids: CSVETGRDGYTF. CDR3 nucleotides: TGCAGCGTAGAGACAGGGAGAGACGGCTACACCTTC.

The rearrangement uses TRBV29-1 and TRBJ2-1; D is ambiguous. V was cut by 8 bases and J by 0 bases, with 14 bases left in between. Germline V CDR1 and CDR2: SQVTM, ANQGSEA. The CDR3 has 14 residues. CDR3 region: CSHVPRNSYNEQFF. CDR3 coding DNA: TGCAGCCACGTTCCTAGGAACTCCTACAATGAGCAGTTCTTC.

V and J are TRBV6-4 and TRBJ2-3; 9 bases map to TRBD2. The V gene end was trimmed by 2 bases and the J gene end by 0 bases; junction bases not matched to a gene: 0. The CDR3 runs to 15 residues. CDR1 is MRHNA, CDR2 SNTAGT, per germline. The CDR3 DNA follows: TGTGCCAGCAGTGACGGGACTAGCAGCACAGATACGCAGTATTTT. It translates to CASSDGTSSTDTQYF.

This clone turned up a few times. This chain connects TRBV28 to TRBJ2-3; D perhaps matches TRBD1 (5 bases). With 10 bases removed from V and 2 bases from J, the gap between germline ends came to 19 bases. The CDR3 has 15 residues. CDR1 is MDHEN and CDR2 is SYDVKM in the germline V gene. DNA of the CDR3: TGTGCCACCCCAGGGAAGGGGCGATCCACAGATACGCAGTATTTT. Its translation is CATPGKGRSTDTQYF.

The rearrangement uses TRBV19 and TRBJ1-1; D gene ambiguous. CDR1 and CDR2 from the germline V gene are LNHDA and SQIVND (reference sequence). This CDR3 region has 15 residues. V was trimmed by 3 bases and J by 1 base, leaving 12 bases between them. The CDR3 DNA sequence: TGTGCCAGTAGTATGATGGGATTGGGGAACACTGAAGCTTTCTTT. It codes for CASSMMGLGNTEAFF.

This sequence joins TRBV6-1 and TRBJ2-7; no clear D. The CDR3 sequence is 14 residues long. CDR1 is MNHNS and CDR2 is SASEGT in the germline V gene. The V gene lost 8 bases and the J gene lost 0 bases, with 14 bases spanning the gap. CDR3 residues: CASQTPISSYEQYF. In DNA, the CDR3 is TGTGCCAGCCAAACCCCCATCAGCTCCTACGAGCAGTACTTC.

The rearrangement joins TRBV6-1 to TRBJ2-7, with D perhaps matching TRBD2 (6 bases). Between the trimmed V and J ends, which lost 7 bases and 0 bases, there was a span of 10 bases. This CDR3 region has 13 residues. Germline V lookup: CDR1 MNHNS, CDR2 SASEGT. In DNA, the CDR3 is TGTGCCAGCAACGGGGGTATCTCCTACGAGCAGTACTTC. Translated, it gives CASNGGISYEQYF.

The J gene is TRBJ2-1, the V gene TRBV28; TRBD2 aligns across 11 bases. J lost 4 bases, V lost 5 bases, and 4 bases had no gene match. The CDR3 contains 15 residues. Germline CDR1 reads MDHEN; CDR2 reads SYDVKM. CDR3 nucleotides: TGTGCCAGCAGTACATTAGCGGGAGGGTACAATGAGCAGTTCTTC. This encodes CASSTLAGGYNEQFF.

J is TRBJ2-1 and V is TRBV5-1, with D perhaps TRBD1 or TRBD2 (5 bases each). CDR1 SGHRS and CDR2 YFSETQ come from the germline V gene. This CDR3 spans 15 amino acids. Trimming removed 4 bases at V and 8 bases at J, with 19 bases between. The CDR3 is CASSPLGESLYEQFF. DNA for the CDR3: TGCGCCAGCAGCCCCCTGGGGGAGTCGTTATATGAGCAGTTCTTC.

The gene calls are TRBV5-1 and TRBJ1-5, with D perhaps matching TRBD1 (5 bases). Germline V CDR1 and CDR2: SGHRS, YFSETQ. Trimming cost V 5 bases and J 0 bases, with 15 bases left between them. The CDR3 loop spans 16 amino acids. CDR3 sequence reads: CASSWTLFYSNQPQHF. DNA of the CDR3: TGCGCCAGCAGTTGGACACTTTTTTATAGCAATCAGCCCCAGCATTTT.

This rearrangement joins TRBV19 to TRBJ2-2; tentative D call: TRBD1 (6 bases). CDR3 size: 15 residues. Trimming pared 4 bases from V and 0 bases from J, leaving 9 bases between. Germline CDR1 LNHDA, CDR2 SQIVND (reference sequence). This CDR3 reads CASSTRTANTGELFF. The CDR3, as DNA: TGTGCCAGTAGTACCCGGACAGCGAACACCGGGGAGCTGTTTTTT.

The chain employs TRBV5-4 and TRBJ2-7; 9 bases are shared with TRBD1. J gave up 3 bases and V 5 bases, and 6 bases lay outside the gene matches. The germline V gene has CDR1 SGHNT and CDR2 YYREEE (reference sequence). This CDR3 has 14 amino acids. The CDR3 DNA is TGTGCCAGCAGGACCGGGACAGGGAACTACGAGCAGTACTTC. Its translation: CASRTGTGNYEQYF.

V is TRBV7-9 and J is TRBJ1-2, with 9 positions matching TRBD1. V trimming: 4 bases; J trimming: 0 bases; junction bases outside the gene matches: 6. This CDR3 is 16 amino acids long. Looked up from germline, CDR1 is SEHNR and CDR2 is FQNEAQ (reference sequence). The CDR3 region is CASSYGTGPANYGYTF. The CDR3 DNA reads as TGTGCCAGCAGCTACGGGACAGGGCCAGCTAACTATGGCTACACCTTC. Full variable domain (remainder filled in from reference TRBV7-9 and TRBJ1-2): DTGVSQNPRHKITKRGQNVTFRCDPISEHNRLYWYRQTLGQGPEFLTYFQNEAQLEKSRLLSDRFSAERPKGSFSTLEIQRTEQGDSAMYLCASSYGTGPANYGYTFGSGTRLTVV.

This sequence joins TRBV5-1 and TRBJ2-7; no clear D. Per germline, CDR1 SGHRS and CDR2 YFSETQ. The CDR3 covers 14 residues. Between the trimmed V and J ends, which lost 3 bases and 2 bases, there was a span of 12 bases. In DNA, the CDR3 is TGCGCCAGCAGCTGGTACACTGGGCCCTACGAGCAGTACTTC. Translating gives CASSWYTGPYEQYF.

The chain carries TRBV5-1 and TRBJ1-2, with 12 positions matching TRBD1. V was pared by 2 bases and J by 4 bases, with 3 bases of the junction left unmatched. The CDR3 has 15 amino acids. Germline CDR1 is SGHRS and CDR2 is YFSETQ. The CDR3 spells CASSFGTGGGYGYTF. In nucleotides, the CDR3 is TGCGCCAGCAGCTTCGGGACAGGGGGCGGCTATGGCTACACCTTC.

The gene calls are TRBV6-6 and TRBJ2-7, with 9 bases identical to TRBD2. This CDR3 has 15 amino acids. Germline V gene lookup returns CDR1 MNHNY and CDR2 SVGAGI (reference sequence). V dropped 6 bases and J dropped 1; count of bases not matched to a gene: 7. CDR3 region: CASRRGLADSYEQYF. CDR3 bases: TGTGCCAGCAGGAGGGGACTAGCTGATTCCTACGAGCAGTACTTC.

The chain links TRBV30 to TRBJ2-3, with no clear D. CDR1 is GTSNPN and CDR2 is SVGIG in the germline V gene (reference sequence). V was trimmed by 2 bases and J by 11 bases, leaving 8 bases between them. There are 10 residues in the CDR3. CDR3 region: CAWSLSKQYF. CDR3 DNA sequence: TGTGCCTGGAGTTTAAGCAAGCAGTATTTT.

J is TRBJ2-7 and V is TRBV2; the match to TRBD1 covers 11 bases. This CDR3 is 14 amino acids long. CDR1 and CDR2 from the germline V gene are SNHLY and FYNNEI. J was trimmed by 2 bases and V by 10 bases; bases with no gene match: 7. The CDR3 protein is CATDPGQGAYEQYF. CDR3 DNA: TGTGCCACCGACCCGGGACAGGGGGCCTACGAGCAGTACTTC.

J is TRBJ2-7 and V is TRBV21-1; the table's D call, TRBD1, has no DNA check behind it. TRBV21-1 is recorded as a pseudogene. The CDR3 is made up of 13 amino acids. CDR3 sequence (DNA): TGTGCCAGCAGCAAAGCGCTCCGCAGCGAGCAGTACTTC. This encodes CASSKALRSEQYF.

The CDR3 coding sequence is TGTGCCAGCAGCCAAAAGGCCGGGACTAGCTTGGATGAGCAGTTCTTC. Residues: CASSQKAGTSLDEQFF. The chain uses TRBV4-2 and TRBJ2-1, with 9 bases that match TRBD2. Germline-derived CDR1 and CDR2 are LGHNA and YNFKEQ. After removal of 2 bases from V and 8 bases from J, the junction contained 10 bases not matched to a gene. This CDR3 spans 16 amino acids.

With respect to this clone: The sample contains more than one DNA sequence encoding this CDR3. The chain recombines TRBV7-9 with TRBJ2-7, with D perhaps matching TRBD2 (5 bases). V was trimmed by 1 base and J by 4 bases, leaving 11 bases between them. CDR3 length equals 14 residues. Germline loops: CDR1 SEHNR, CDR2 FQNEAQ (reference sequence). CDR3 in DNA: TGTGCCAGCAGCTTAGGTGCGTCGGGGTACGAGCAGTACTTC. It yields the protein CASSLGASGYEQYF.

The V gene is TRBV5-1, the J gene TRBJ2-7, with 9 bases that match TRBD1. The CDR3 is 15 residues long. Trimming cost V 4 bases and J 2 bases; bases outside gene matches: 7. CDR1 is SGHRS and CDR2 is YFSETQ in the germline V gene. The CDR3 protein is CASSRPGTGTYEQYF. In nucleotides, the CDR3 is TGCGCCAGCAGCCGACCCGGGACAGGGACCTACGAGCAGTACTTC. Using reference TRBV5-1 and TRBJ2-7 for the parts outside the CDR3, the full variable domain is KAGVTQTPRYLIKTRGQQVTLSCSPISGHRSVSWYQQTPGQGLQFLFEYFSETQRNKGNFPGRFSGRQFSNSRSEMNVSTLELGDSALYLCASSRPGTGTYEQYFGPGTRLTVT.

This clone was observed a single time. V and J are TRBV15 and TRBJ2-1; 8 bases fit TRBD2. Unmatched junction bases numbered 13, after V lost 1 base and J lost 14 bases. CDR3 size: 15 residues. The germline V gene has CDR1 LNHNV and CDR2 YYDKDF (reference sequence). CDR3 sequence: CATSRGKREKRLEFF. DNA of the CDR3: TGTGCCACCAGCAGAGGGAAGCGGGAGAAACGTTTGGAGTTCTTC.

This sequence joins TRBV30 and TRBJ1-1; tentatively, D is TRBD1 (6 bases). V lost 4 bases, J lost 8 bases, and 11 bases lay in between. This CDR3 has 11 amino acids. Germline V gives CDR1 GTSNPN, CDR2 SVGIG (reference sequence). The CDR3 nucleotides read TGTGCCTGGATTGGGGGGGCGGAAGCTTTCTTT. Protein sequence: CAWIGGAEAFF.

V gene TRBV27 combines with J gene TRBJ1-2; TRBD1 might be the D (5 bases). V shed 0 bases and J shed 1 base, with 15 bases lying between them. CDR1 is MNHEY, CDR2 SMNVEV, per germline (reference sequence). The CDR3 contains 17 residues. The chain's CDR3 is CASSLSRWEGLNYGYTF. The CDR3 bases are TGTGCCAGCAGTTTATCACGGTGGGAGGGACTTAACTATGGCTACACCTTC.